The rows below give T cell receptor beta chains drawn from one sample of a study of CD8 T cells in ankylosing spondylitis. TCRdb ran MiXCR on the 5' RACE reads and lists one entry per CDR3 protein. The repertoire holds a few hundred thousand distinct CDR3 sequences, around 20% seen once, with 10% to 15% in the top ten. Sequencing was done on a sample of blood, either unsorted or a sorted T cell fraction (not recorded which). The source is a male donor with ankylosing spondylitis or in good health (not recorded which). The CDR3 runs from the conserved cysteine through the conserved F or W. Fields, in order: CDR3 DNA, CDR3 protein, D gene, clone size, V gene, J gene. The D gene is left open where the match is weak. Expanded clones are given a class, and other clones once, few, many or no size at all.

DNA: TGTGCCAGCAGCGTAGCGACGTCTAAGGGACAAAGCTACAATGAGCAGTTCTTC
CDR3: CASSVATSKGQSYNEQFF
D: NA
size: NA
V: TRBV9
J: TRBJ2-1

DNA: TGTGCCAGCAGTGAATCGACAGGGGGCGGCTATGGCTACACCTTC
CDR3: CASSESTGGGYGYTF
D: TRBD1
size: NA
V: TRBV6-1
J: TRBJ1-2

DNA: TGTGCCAGCAGTGAAGGCCCCGGACGGTCTAGCACAGATACGCAGTATTTT
CDR3: CASSEGPGRSSTDTQYF
D: NA
size: few
V: TRBV2
J: TRBJ2-3

DNA: TGTGCCAGCAGCGGGACAGCTGAGCAGTTCTTC
CDR3: CASSGTAEQFF
D: TRBD1
size: few
V: TRBV12-3/TRBV12-4
J: TRBJ2-1

DNA: TGTGCCAGCAGCTTAACCGCAGGGGTCTACAATGAGCAGTTCTTC
CDR3: CASSLTAGVYNEQFF
D: NA
size: NA
V: TRBV11-2
J: TRBJ2-1

DNA: TGTGCCAGCAGCGGGGGTGAATACTACGAGCAGTACTTC
CDR3: CASSGGEYYEQYF
D: NA
size: few
V: TRBV9
J: TRBJ2-7

DNA: TGTGCCAGCGGGGAGGCGTCCGAGCAGTACTTC
CDR3: CASGEASEQYF
D: NA
size: NA
V: TRBV7-9
J: TRBJ2-7

DNA: TGTGCCAGCAGTGATGACTTATTTCCCTACGAGCAGTACTTC
CDR3: CASSDDLFPYEQYF
D: NA
size: many
V: TRBV12-3/TRBV12-4
J: TRBJ2-7

DNA: TGCAGTGCTAGAGACCTAGGGGAAAATGAGCAGTTCTTC
CDR3: CSARDLGENEQFF
D: NA
size: few
V: TRBV20-1
J: TRBJ2-1

DNA: TGTGCCAGTACCGACAGGCTAGCGATGAACACCGGGGAGCTGTTTTTT
CDR3: CASTDRLAMNTGELFF
D: NA
size: NA
V: TRBV19
J: TRBJ2-2

DNA: TGTGCCAGCAGCCCCCGGGACCTAGACGGCCGGGACCCTGGGGCCAACGTCCTGACTTTC
CDR3: CASSPRDLDGRDPGANVLTF
D: NA
size: NA
V: TRBV11-1
J: TRBJ2-6

DNA: TGCAGTGCTAGAGTAGAGGGGGCGTTCACCGGGGAGCTGTTTTTT
CDR3: CSARVEGAFTGELFF
D: TRBD1
size: NA
V: TRBV20-1
J: TRBJ2-2

DNA: TGTGCCAGCAGTAGTAATTGGGAGAACTCCTACAATGAGCAGTTCTTC
CDR3: CASSSNWENSYNEQFF
D: NA
size: NA
V: TRBV7-9
J: TRBJ2-1

DNA: TGTGCCAGCAGCCACGCACCCGTAGCGGGGGATGAGGAGCAGTACTTC
CDR3: CASSHAPVAGDEEQYF
D: TRBD2
size: few
V: TRBV4-2
J: TRBJ2-7

DNA: TGTGCCACCATGACGGCCCCGCGCCCAGATACGCAGTATTTT
CDR3: CATMTAPRPDTQYF
D: NA
size: NA
V: TRBV24-1
J: TRBJ2-3

DNA: TGTGCCACCAGCAGAGATCACAGCCTGAACACTGAAGCTTTCTTT
CDR3: CATSRDHSLNTEAFF
D: NA
size: NA
V: TRBV15
J: TRBJ1-1

DNA: TGTGCCAGCAGCGATCAGGGGGTGTCAGAGACCCAGTACTTC
CDR3: CASSDQGVSETQYF
D: TRBD1
size: NA
V: TRBV6-2/TRBV6-3
J: TRBJ2-5

DNA: TGTGCCGGCACCAGAGGGGGCGCGGATACGCAGTATTTT
CDR3: CAGTRGGADTQYF
D: TRBD1
size: few
V: TRBV7-9
J: TRBJ2-3

DNA: TGTGCCAGCAGCTTACCGGGGTTGGGAGAGACCCAGTACTTC
CDR3: CASSLPGLGETQYF
D: NA
size: few
V: TRBV7-8
J: TRBJ2-5

DNA: TGTGCCAGCAGCCAAACTAGGAATGAGCAGTTCTTC
CDR3: CASSQTRNEQFF
D: NA
size: NA
V: TRBV5-4
J: TRBJ2-1

DNA: TGTGCCAGCAGCCAACGGGACTACATATACAATGAGCAGTTCTTC
CDR3: CASSQRDYIYNEQFF
D: TRBD2
size: few
V: TRBV3-1
J: TRBJ2-1

DNA: TGTGCCTGGAGCCTCGGGACAGGGTACGAGCAGTACTTC
CDR3: CAWSLGTGYEQYF
D: TRBD1
size: few
V: TRBV30
J: TRBJ2-7

DNA: TGTGCCAGCAGCCCCGGGCTCAGGGGTGCGTACGAGCAGTACTTC
CDR3: CASSPGLRGAYEQYF
D: NA
size: NA
V: TRBV5-7
J: TRBJ2-7

DNA: TGTGCCAGCAGCGACACTAGCGGGGGGGGCAGGAGCTCCTACAATGAGCAGTTCTTC
CDR3: CASSDTSGGGRSSYNEQFF
D: TRBD2
size: few
V: TRBV2
J: TRBJ2-1

DNA: TGTGCCAGCAGTTACAGCCCCCAGGACGGACAAGAGACCCAGTACTTC
CDR3: CASSYSPQDGQETQYF
D: NA
size: few
V: TRBV6-5
J: TRBJ2-5

DNA: TGTGCCAGCAGTGAATTCCGGACAGGGAACCACGAGCAGTACTTC
CDR3: CASSEFRTGNHEQYF
D: TRBD1
size: NA
V: TRBV6-1
J: TRBJ2-7

DNA: TGCGCCAGCAGCTTGGGAGGCATAACTTACGAGCAGTACTTC
CDR3: CASSLGGITYEQYF
D: NA
size: few
V: TRBV5-1
J: TRBJ2-7

DNA: TGTGCCTGGTCTTTCGGAGTGAACACTGAAGCTTTCTTT
CDR3: CAWSFGVNTEAFF
D: NA
size: NA
V: TRBV30
J: TRBJ1-1

DNA: TGTGCCAGCAGCCAAGCAGGGCAGATGATTGAGCAGTTCTTC
CDR3: CASSQAGQMIEQFF
D: NA
size: few
V: TRBV3-1
J: TRBJ2-1

DNA: TGTGCCAGCAGCATATACGTGAGCTCCTACAATGAGCAGTTCTTC
CDR3: CASSIYVSSYNEQFF
D: NA
size: NA
V: TRBV7-3
J: TRBJ2-1

DNA: TGCAGTGCCCGTCCGGGCCAGAGCGAAACCAATGAGCAGTTCTTC
CDR3: CSARPGQSETNEQFF
D: NA
size: NA
V: TRBV20-1
J: TRBJ2-1

DNA: TGTGCCAGCAGCTCCCGGGCCGTCTTATATAGCACAGATACGCAGTATTTT
CDR3: CASSSRAVLYSTDTQYF
D: NA
size: few
V: TRBV5-6
J: TRBJ2-3